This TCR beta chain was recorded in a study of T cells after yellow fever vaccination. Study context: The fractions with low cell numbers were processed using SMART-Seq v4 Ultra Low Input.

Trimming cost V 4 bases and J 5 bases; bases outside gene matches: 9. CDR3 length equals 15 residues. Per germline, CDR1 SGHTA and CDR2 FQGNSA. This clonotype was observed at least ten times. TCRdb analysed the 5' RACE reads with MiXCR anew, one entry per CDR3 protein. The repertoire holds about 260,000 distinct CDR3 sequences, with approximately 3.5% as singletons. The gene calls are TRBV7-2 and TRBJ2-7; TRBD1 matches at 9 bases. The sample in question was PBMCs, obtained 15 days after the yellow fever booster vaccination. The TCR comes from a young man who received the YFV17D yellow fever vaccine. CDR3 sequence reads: CASSSLGTGSNEQYF. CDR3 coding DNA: TGTGCCAGCAGCTCGCTTGGGACAGGGTCAAACGAGCAGTACTTC.